The clone carrying this T cell receptor (beta chain) was recorded a few times. Its antigen is undetermined. In building TCR beta libraries, iRepertoire HTBI primers were used together with Arm-PCR of CDR3 regions. TCRdb independently ran MiXCR on the multiplex PCR reads; one entry per CDR3 protein. This sample has about 450,000 distinct CDR3 sequences, with around 24% found just once. Germline V gene lookup returns CDR1 LNHDA and CDR2 SQIVND (reference sequence). Trimming took 8 bases from V and 3 from J, leaving 22 bases between them. The CDR3 consists of 17 residues. Time point noted: persistent/refractory GD, antithyroid drugs over 5 years with positive TRAb. Making the TCR library involved RNA that had been extracted from PBMCs. EDTA tubes received about 9.4 milliliters of drawn peripheral blood. This record belongs to a study of regulatory T cells in long-lasting Graves disease. Study at large: Over-5-year antithyroid drug use with positive TSH receptor antibodies defined persistent Graves' disease in the study. Regarding the study as a whole: Limited sample numbers may have lowered accuracy. Persistent disease preferred TRBV28, TRBJ1-2 and TRBJ2-5.

This TCR was recovered from a female donor with Graves disease. Sequenced material: peripheral blood mononuclear cells (PBMCs), taken when the disease was refractory, from a patient treated with antithyroid drugs. The rearrangement joins TRBV19 to TRBJ2-2, with a weak D call TRBD2 (7 bases). Here the CDR3 reads CASSPLGGLEYTGELFF. The DNA for the CDR3 is TGTGCCAGTTCACCGTTGGGGGGGCTGGAATACACCGGGGAGCTGTTTTTT.